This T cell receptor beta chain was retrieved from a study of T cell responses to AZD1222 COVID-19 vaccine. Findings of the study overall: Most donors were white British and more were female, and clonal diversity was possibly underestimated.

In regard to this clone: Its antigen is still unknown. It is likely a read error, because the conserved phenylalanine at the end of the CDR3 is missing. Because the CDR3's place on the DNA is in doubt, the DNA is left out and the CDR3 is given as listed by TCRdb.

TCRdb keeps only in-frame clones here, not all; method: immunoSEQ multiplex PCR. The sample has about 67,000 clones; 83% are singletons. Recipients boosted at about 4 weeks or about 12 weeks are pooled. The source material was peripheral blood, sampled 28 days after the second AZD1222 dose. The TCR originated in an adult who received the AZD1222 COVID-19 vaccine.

The CDR3 region is CASSEFPLL. V is TRBV10-2 and J is TRBJ1-1. Germline CDR1 and CDR2: WSHSY and SAAADI. Both ends counted, the CDR3 spans 9 residues.